This T cell receptor (beta chain) was sequenced for a study of blood T cell repertoires in COVID-19. In the original processing: It was from reference gene primer amplification that nucleated cell counts were estimated. Sequencing was performed with immunoSEQ multiplex PCR; in TCRdb, only in-frame clones are kept and a portion is missing. The D gene and trimming were derived from the DNA, and the V and J assignments and clone size from that table. The top ten hold around 12% of the sample, which has about 70,000 clones, approximately 83% seen once. Between the trimmed V and J ends, which lost 3 bases and 0 bases, there was a span of 14 bases. CDR3 length: 16 amino acids. Per the germline V gene, CDR1 is SEHNR and CDR2 is FQNEAQ (reference sequence).

The TCR originated in a human donor in a cohort sampled during active COVID-19. The chain recombines TRBV7-9 with TRBJ1-1; D is unresolved. Sequenced sample: peripheral blood. The CDR3 region is CASSFSVRSLNTEAFF. The CDR3 region has the DNA TGTGCCAGCAGCTTTTCGGTTCGCTCCTTGAACACTGAAGCTTTCTTT. The variable domain in full, with the rest retrieved from reference TRBV7-9 and TRBJ1-1, is DTGVSQNPRHKITKRGQNVTFRCDPISEHNRLYWYRQTLGQGPEFLTYFQNEAQLEKSRLLSDRFSAERPKGSFSTLEIQRTEQGDSAMYLCASSFSVRSLNTEAFFGQGTRLTVV.